This TCR beta chain was recovered during a study of response to subunit inactivated influenza vaccine. Worth noting for this clonotype: Antigen specificity is unknown.

The CDR3 is made up of 16 amino acids. The germline CDR1 and CDR2 sequences are MGHRA and YSYEKL. J gave up 12 bases and V 2 bases, and 10 bases lay outside the gene matches. Study-wide results and caveats: A suggestion made by the authors is that each seasonal influenza vaccination recruits few new T cells.

TCRdb itself ran the RT-PCR reads through MiXCR, one entry per CDR3 protein. The data hold hundreds of thousands of distinct CDR3 sequences, with less than 8% observed a single time. The sequencing used PBMCs from blood, collected roughly 24 months after vaccination. The source of this sequence is a man aged 50-75 years who received an inactivated influenza vaccine. The V and J genes are TRBV4-1 and TRBJ2-3; 14 nucleotides match TRBD2. CDR3 loop: CASSQPTSGRAYVQYF. The CDR3 DNA sequence: TGCGCCAGCAGCCAACCGACTAGCGGGAGGGCCTATGTTCAGTATTTT.